This T cell receptor (beta chain) stems from a study of radiation and T cells in renal cell carcinoma. Data came from immunoSEQ multiplex PCR; TCRdb stores just in-frame clones and leaves some out. The repertoire holds 160,000 or so clones, with approximately 88% as singletons. Time point denoted: blood 2 weeks post-SBRT. Treatment defined: 15 Gy SBRT to primary tumor, nephrectomy 4 weeks later. Serial blood draws occurred at baseline and 2 and 4 weeks post-SBRT. V was shortened by 2 bases and J by 6 bases, with 14 bases between the two germline ends. Germline V lookup: CDR1 MNHNS, CDR2 SASEGT. CDR3 length: 15 amino acids.

The source is a woman aged 45-65 years with renal cell carcinoma. This specimen consisted of blood, obtained from a patient whose treatment included radiotherapy and nephrectomy. The V call is TRBV6-1, the J call TRBJ2-1, with D perhaps matching TRBD2 (6 bases). CDR3 bases: TGTGCCAGCAGTGAAATGAGCGGGCAGGCCAATGAGCAGTTCTTC. It translates to CASSEMSGQANEQFF.